This is a list of T cell receptor beta chains from one sample in a study of human T cells and chemical hapten exposure. Each CDR3 protein gets one entry after TCRdb re-called the RACE reads with MiXCR. This table has roughly 80,000 distinct CDR3 sequences, roughly a tenth appearing once. The sample here was whole blood, taken in connection with sensitization to the hapten diphenylcyclopropenone (DPC). The receptors were gathered from a woman in her fifties or sixties with alopecia areata. Some clones in this sample may be carry-over from other donors' samples. Each CDR3 is given with its conserved first and last residue. The order of the fields is V gene, D gene, clone size, J gene, CDR3 protein, CDR3 DNA. The D gene is left open where the match is weak. The size of a clone is reported for some rows only, either as once, few or many, or as a class for expanded clones.

TRBV18	NA	NA	TRBJ1-1	CASSPSVRGPGTEAFF	TGTGCCAGCTCACCTTCCGTCCGGGGCCCCGGCACTGAAGCTTTCTTT
TRBV19	NA	few	TRBJ2-1	CASSRGTSYNEQFF	TGTGCCAGTAGCCGCGGTACGTCTTACAATGAGCAGTTCTTC
TRBV28	NA	NA	TRBJ1-1	CASSPRVGAEAFF	TGTGCCAGCAGCCCCCGGGTGGGCGCTGAAGCTTTCTTT
TRBV7-2	NA	few	TRBJ2-7	CASSPSRGYEQYF	TGTGCCAGCAGCCCGTCTCGGGGCTACGAGCAGTACTTC
TRBV12-3/TRBV12-4	TRBD2	few	TRBJ2-2	CASKRGIINTGELFF	TGTGCCTCCAAGCGGGGAATCATTAACACCGGGGAGCTGTTTTTT
TRBV7-3	NA	many	TRBJ2-1	CASSSSGTDDNEQFF	TGTGCCAGCAGCTCCTCCGGGACTGATGACAATGAGCAGTTCTTC
TRBV7-3	NA	medium-sized	TRBJ2-3	CASSLGGPSTDTQYF	TGTGCCAGCAGCTTAGGGGGACCTAGCACAGATACGCAGTATTTT
TRBV18	NA	many	TRBJ1-2	CASSEQGGYGYTF	TGTGCCAGCTCAGAACAGGGCGGCTATGGCTACACCTTC
TRBV29-1	NA	once	TRBJ1-1	CSAGRGTGEAFF	TGCAGCGCTGGACGGGGTACCGGTGAAGCTTTCTTT
TRBV29-1	NA	few	TRBJ2-3	CSGRSTGSSTDTQYF	TGCAGCGGCCGTTCTACAGGTTCTAGCACAGATACGCAGTATTTT
TRBV9	NA	many	TRBJ2-2	CASSVNLRSGELFF	TGTGCCAGCAGCGTAAATCTTAGATCCGGGGAGCTGTTTTTT
TRBV4-2	NA	many	TRBJ2-3	CASSQDPGTDTQYF	TGTGCCAGCAGCCAAGATCCGGGCACAGATACGCAGTATTTT
TRBV5-1	NA	few	TRBJ2-7	CASRPIGSYEQYF	TGCGCCAGCAGGCCCATAGGCTCCTACGAGCAGTACTTC
TRBV9	TRBD2	NA	TRBJ2-5	CASSVARGGTETQYF	TGTGCCAGCAGCGTAGCACGGGGGGGTACAGAGACCCAGTACTTC
TRBV6-1	NA	NA	TRBJ2-2	CASSEPGHPTGELFF	TGTGCCAGCAGTGAACCGGGACACCCAACCGGGGAGCTGTTTTTT
TRBV20-1	TRBD1	NA	TRBJ1-5	CSARDRDRVYQPQHF	TGCAGTGCTAGGGACCGGGACAGGGTCTATCAGCCCCAGCATTTT
TRBV18	NA	many	TRBJ1-4	CASSPGQVNEKLFF	TGTGCCAGCTCACCGGGGCAGGTTAACGAAAAACTGTTTTTT
TRBV28	NA	few	TRBJ2-7	CASSLMDHEQYF	TGTGCCAGCAGTTTAATGGACCACGAGCAGTACTTC
TRBV7-3	TRBD2	many	TRBJ2-7	CASSPGTSGYEQYF	TGTGCCAGCAGCCCCGGGACTAGCGGCTACGAGCAGTACTTC
TRBV20-1	TRBD2	NA	TRBJ2-4	CSARDRGLAGAKNIQYF	TGCAGTGCTAGAGATCGGGGACTAGCGGGAGCCAAAAACATTCAGTACTTC
TRBV29-1	NA	few	TRBJ2-1	CSVELRYNEQFF	TGCAGCGTTGAGTTGAGATACAATGAGCAGTTCTTC
TRBV6-1	NA	few	TRBJ1-6	CASSVQGSPNSPLHF	TGTGCCAGCAGTGTCCAGGGATCCCCTAATTCACCCCTCCACTTT
TRBV30	TRBD1	few	TRBJ1-1	CAWSKETGSEAFF	TGTGCCTGGAGTAAAGAGACAGGGTCTGAAGCTTTCTTT
TRBV4-3	TRBD2	many	TRBJ2-6	CASSQGLAGGRSGANVLTF	TGCGCCAGCAGCCAAGGACTAGCGGGGGGGCGTTCTGGGGCCAACGTCCTGACTTTC
TRBV27	TRBD1	NA	TRBJ2-7	CASRIRGQGVSYEQYF	TGTGCCAGCAGGATTAGAGGACAGGGGGTCTCCTACGAGCAGTACTTC
TRBV30	NA	few	TRBJ2-5	CAWQVGPLGVTQYF	TGTGCCTGGCAGGTTGGGCCTCTCGGGGTGACCCAGTACTTC
TRBV11-1	NA	few	TRBJ1-2	CASSSDGRGYTF	TGTGCCAGCAGCAGCGACGGACGTGGCTACACCTTC
TRBV28	NA	many	TRBJ2-7	CASSFHREQYF	TGTGCCAGCAGTTTCCACCGCGAGCAGTACTTC
TRBV12-5	NA	many	TRBJ2-1	CASGPGAPGNEQFF	TGTGCTAGTGGACCGGGGGCTCCTGGGAATGAGCAGTTCTTC
TRBV10-3	NA	many	TRBJ2-1	CAISEFTLGRGSNEQFF	TGTGCCATCAGTGAGTTCACCCTAGGGAGGGGGTCGAATGAGCAGTTCTTC
TRBV6-4	NA	many	TRBJ2-1	CASSNGNAYNEQFF	TGTGCCAGCAGCAATGGGAACGCCTACAATGAGCAGTTCTTC
TRBV9	TRBD1	few	TRBJ2-3	CASILDRGPSTDTQYF	TGTGCCAGCATACTCGACAGGGGTCCTAGCACAGATACGCAGTATTTT
TRBV6-6	NA	NA	TRBJ1-2	CASSYQAGEYGYTF	TGTGCCAGCAGTTACCAGGCAGGGGAGTATGGCTACACCTTC
TRBV7-9	NA	many	TRBJ1-6	CASSLGDSPLHF	TGTGCCAGCAGCTTAGGGGATTCACCCCTCCACTTT
TRBV5-1	TRBD2	NA	TRBJ2-1	CASSLETSGDNEQFF	TGCGCCAGCAGCTTAGAGACTAGCGGGGACAATGAGCAGTTCTTC
TRBV5-4	NA	many	TRBJ1-6	CASSQGLWDSPLHF	TGTGCCAGCAGCCAGGGTCTCTGGGATTCACCCCTCCACTTT